Below, one TCR beta chain is given with its context. What it recognizes is unknown. The PCR ran on 60 Vbeta and 13 Jbeta primers. TCRdb keeps only in-frame clones here, not all; method: immunoSEQ multiplex PCR. Found here are some 52,000 clones, about three quarters of them singletons; the top ten hold around 10%. This specimen belongs to a study of cytomegalovirus exposure and HLA in healthy donors. Study background: Researchers previously reported finding fewer than 120 million unique TCR beta sequences from approximately 190 million T cells. Study-wide points: Later, an analysis found that common viral pathogens appeared to be linked with several of the most significant clusters.

Nominally healthy donors provided the samples, though records likely missed some immune exposures. The TCR originated in a woman in her forties or fifties in good health and CMV-seronegative. The sequenced material came from PBMCs.

In nucleotides, the CDR3 is TGTGCCAGCAGTGAAGCGTCGGCGGGGGCAAGCTATGAGCAGTTCTTC. Its translation: CASSEASAGASYEQFF. The V call is TRBV2, the J call TRBJ2-1, with D tentatively TRBD2 (7 bases). V was shortened by 0 bases and J by 8 bases, with 17 bases between the two germline ends. The CDR3 extends over 16 amino acids. CDR1 is SNHLY and CDR2 is FYNNEI in the germline V gene.